Shown below are 24 T cell receptor beta chains from a single sample sequenced in a study of Ad26.COV2.S vaccination and SARS-CoV-2 variants. Noted treatment: roughly 20 received Ad26.COV2.S at low or high dose, single or two shots; a few received placebo; per-sample allocation not given. Sample collection was performed on day 63 after the first vaccine or placebo injection. Measured with immunoSEQ multiplex PCR; TCRdb has only the in-frame clones, and not every one. Among about 680,000 clones, around 89% were seen once, and the ten largest hold approximately 1.5%. The sequencing here drew on peripheral blood, taken in a trial of Ad26.COV2.S vaccine versus placebo. The receptors were gathered from a person aged 18 to 65 who received the Ad26.COV2.S COVID-19 vaccine or a placebo.

The rearrangement uses TRBV5-4 and TRBJ2-3; 12 bases are a match to TRBD2. Unmatched junction bases numbered 6, after V lost 3 bases and J lost 4 bases. The CDR3 extends over 16 amino acids. CDR1 is SGHNT, CDR2 YYREEE, per germline (reference sequence). This chain's CDR3 is CASSYLAGGSPDTQYF. DNA for the CDR3: TGTGCCAGCAGCTACCTAGCGGGAGGGTCCCCAGATACGCAGTATTTT.

The chain combines TRBV30 with TRBJ2-7; D unresolved. The CDR3 has 13 amino acids. The V and J ends lost 3 bases and 2 bases respectively, with 11 bases between them. In germline, CDR1 is GTSNPN, CDR2 SVGIG (reference sequence). In DNA form, the CDR3 reads TGTGCCTGGAGCCCCGGGCTCACCTACGAGCAGTACTTC. Encoded protein: CAWSPGLTYEQYF.

The chain couples TRBV7-9 to TRBJ1-3, with no clear D. The CDR3 runs to 14 residues. The V gene lost 1 base and the J gene lost 0 bases, with 4 bases spanning the gap. Germline lookup yields CDR1 SEHNR and CDR2 FQNEAQ (reference sequence). The CDR3 nucleotides read TGTGCCAGCAGCTTAGGGCTCTCTGGAAACACCATATATTTT. It codes for CASSLGLSGNTIYF. Together with reference TRBV7-9 and TRBJ1-3, the CDR3 gives the full variable domain: DTGVSQNPRHKITKRGQNVTFRCDPISEHNRLYWYRQTLGQGPEFLTYFQNEAQLEKSRLLSDRFSAERPKGSFSTLEIQRTEQGDSAMYLCASSLGLSGNTIYFGEGSWLTVV.

The genes are TRBV18 and TRBJ1-1; D is perhaps TRBD1 (5 bases). Trimming left V 0 bases short and J 0 bases short, with 11 bases between. Germline V CDR1 and CDR2: KGHSH, LQKENI. The CDR3 contains 16 residues. CDR3 in amino acids: CASSPPHGGMNTEAFF. The CDR3 coding sequence is TGTGCCAGCTCACCACCGCATGGGGGGATGAACACTGAAGCTTTCTTT. The full variable domain, in which reference TRBV18 and TRBJ1-1 provide the parts outside the CDR3, is NAGVMQNPRHLVRRRGQEARLRCSPMKGHSHVYWYRQLPEEGLKFMVYLQKENIIDESGMPKERFSAEFPKEGPSILRIQQVVRGDSAAYFCASSPPHGGMNTEAFFGQGTRLTVV.

This rearrangement joins TRBV9 to TRBJ2-3, with D hard to call. Per the germline V gene, CDR1 is SGDLS and CDR2 is YYNGEE. The ends were cut back, 3 bases at V and 5 bases at J, with 7 bases in the middle. This CDR3 has 12 amino acids. The CDR3 nucleotides read TGTGCCAGCAGCGCAGCATTAGATACGCAGTATTTT. Protein: CASSAALDTQYF.

The rearrangement uses TRBV30 and TRBJ2-2; no firm D call. CDR3 length: 12 residues. Germline CDR1 is GTSNPN and CDR2 is SVGIG (reference sequence). V dropped 0 bases and J dropped 6 bases, with 5 bases sitting between them. The CDR3 DNA is TGTGCCTGGAGTGTACCTCCCGGGGAGCTGTTTTTT. It is translated as CAWSVPPGELFF.

This chain joins TRBV15 and TRBJ2-6; no reliable D call. With 2 bases removed from V and 1 base from J, the gap between germline ends came to 12 bases. Looked up from germline, CDR1 is LNHNV and CDR2 is YYDKDF (reference sequence). This CDR3 region has 17 residues. The CDR3 nucleotides are TGTGCCACCAGCAGATCCTTCGGAGCTTCTGGGGCCAACGTCCTGACTTTC. Translated: CATSRSFGASGANVLTF. Supplemented by reference TRBV15 and TRBJ2-6, the full variable domain reads DAMVIQNPRYQVTQFGKPVTLSCSQTLNHNVMYWYQQKSSQAPKLLFHYYDKDFNNEADTPDNFQSRRPNTSFCFLDIRSPGLGDTAMYLCATSRSFGASGANVLTFGAGSRLTVL.

The chain couples TRBV6-5 to TRBJ2-7; D gene unclear. Trimming shortened V by 4 bases and J by 2 bases, and 9 bases separated the two germline ends. The CDR3 contains 13 residues. Germline V gene sequence: CDR1 MNHEY, CDR2 SVGAGI. The CDR3 DNA is TGTGCCAGCAGTTCCCAGCCGCCCTACGAGCAGTACTTC. Protein sequence: CASSSQPPYEQYF.

V gene TRBV10-3 combines with J gene TRBJ2-7; D is perhaps TRBD2 (6 bases). Germline values: CDR1 ENHRY, CDR2 SYGVKD. The CDR3 is 16 amino acids. Trimming left V 3 bases short and J 0 bases short, with 15 bases between. For the CDR3, the DNA is TGTGCCATCAGTGATATTTGGGTCGGGAGCTCCTACGAGCAGTACTTC. Translation: CAISDIWVGSSYEQYF.

The chain combines TRBV19 with TRBJ1-5, with 8 bases matching TRBD1. The CDR3 runs to 13 residues. The germline V gene encodes CDR1 LNHDA and CDR2 SQIVND (reference sequence). V dropped 5 bases and J dropped 5; count of bases not matched to a gene: 2. CDR3 in amino acids: CASSDRGDQPQHF. CDR3 in DNA: TGTGCCAGTAGTGACAGGGGTGATCAGCCCCAGCATTTT.

The V call is TRBV11-2, the J call TRBJ2-5; the match to TRBD2 covers 13 bases. V was clipped by 5 bases and J by 5 bases; unmatched bases: 5. There are 15 residues in the CDR3. Germline V gene data show CDR1 as SGHAT and CDR2 as FQNNGV. The CDR3 nucleotides read TGTGCCAGCAGCCGGACTAGCGGGAGTGGGGAGACCCAGTACTTC. Translation: CASSRTSGSGETQYF.

The V call is TRBV7-9, the J call TRBJ1-2; the D is unclear. Germline CDR1 is SEHNR and CDR2 is FQNEAQ (reference sequence). The V end lost 1 base, the J end lost 8 bases, and 8 bases lay between the germline ends. The CDR3 extends over 12 amino acids. The CDR3 region has the DNA TGTGCCAGCAGCTTAGGACCCGTGGGCTACACCTTC. Amino acid sequence: CASSLGPVGYTF. The whole variable domain, filled in from reference TRBV7-9 and TRBJ1-2, reads DTGVSQNPRHKITKRGQNVTFRCDPISEHNRLYWYRQTLGQGPEFLTYFQNEAQLEKSRLLSDRFSAERPKGSFSTLEIQRTEQGDSAMYLCASSLGPVGYTFGSGTRLTVV.

This clone was recorded once. The chain links TRBV5-1 to TRBJ2-7, with D possibly matching TRBD2 (7 bases). V was cut by 4 bases and J by 5 bases, with 22 bases left in between. Germline V gene lookup returns CDR1 SGHRS and CDR2 YFSETQ. The CDR3 contains 16 residues. The CDR3 DNA is TGCGCCAGCAGCCTCCGCCCGGGGGGCCCCTCGGACGAGCAGTACTTC. Translation gives CASSLRPGGPSDEQYF. Full variable domain (rest looked up from reference TRBV5-1 and TRBJ2-7): KAGVTQTPRYLIKTRGQQVTLSCSPISGHRSVSWYQQTPGQGLQFLFEYFSETQRNKGNFPGRFSGRQFSNSRSEMNVSTLELGDSALYLCASSLRPGGPSDEQYFGPGTRLTVT.

V gene TRBV11-2 combines with J gene TRBJ1-1, with D possibly matching TRBD1 (5 bases). Trimming took off 4 bases at V and 4 bases at J, with 13 bases between the two ends. Germline values: CDR1 SGHAT, CDR2 FQNNGV. CDR3 length equals 14 residues. The CDR3 loop is CASSWTQGFTEAFF. Here the CDR3 DNA reads TGTGCCAGCAGCTGGACGCAGGGTTTCACTGAAGCTTTCTTT.

The genes are TRBV14 and TRBJ2-5; possible D gene TRBD2, 6 bases. The CDR3 runs to 16 residues. Germline V gene data show CDR1 as SGHDN and CDR2 as FVKESK. V lost 4 bases to trimming and J lost 0 bases, with 15 bases between them. CDR3 bases: TGTGCCAGCAGCCGCCGGGGAGGCGGGTACCAAGAGACCCAGTACTTC. This gives the protein CASSRRGGGYQETQYF.

This chain links TRBV12-5 with TRBJ1-6, with a possible D match to TRBD1 (5 bases). CDR1 and CDR2 from the germline V gene are LGHNT and FRNRAP. Trimming left V 1 base short and J 11 bases short, with 12 bases between. This CDR3 spans 14 amino acids. CDR3 sequence reads: CASGLEPGSAPLHF. The CDR3 nucleotides read TGTGCTAGTGGTTTGGAACCAGGGTCGGCACCCCTCCACTTT.

This clone has more than one count but fewer than ten. The gene calls are TRBV7-2 and TRBJ1-4, with 9 positions matching TRBD1. CDR3 size: 13 residues. J was trimmed by 4 bases and V by 6 bases; bases with no gene match: 0. Germline assignment: CDR1 SGHTA and CDR2 FQGNSA. CDR3 loop: CASRGQGNEKLFF. The CDR3 bases are TGTGCCAGCAGGGGACAGGGTAATGAAAAACTGTTTTTT.

This clone was observed a single time. V gene TRBV20-1 combines with J gene TRBJ2-1; D ambiguous. V shed 1 base and J shed 8 bases, with 3 bases lying between them. The CDR3 loop spans 10 amino acids. Germline V gives CDR1 DFQATT, CDR2 SNEGSKA (reference sequence). The CDR3 loop reads CSARGYEQFF. In DNA, the CDR3 is TGCAGTGCTAGAGGGTATGAGCAGTTCTTC.

As DNA, the CDR3 is TGTGCCAGCAGTTACGTACGGATGAATGAAAAACTGTTTTTT. Amino acids: CASSYVRMNEKLFF. The chain combines TRBV6-6 with TRBJ1-4; D is unclear. The CDR3 runs 14 residues. CDR1 and CDR2 from the germline V gene are MNHNY and SVGAGI (reference sequence). V gave up 2 bases and J gave up 5 bases, with 9 bases separating them.

The chain joins TRBV18 to TRBJ2-3, with 8 bases aligning to TRBD1. Germline V gives CDR1 KGHSH, CDR2 LQKENI. This CDR3 comprises 16 residues. With 3 bases clipped from V and 2 bases from J, the junction kept 7 bases outside the gene matches. In DNA, the CDR3 is TGTGCCAGCTCACCCACGACAGGGGACGTCACAGATACGCAGTATTTT. It codes for CASSPTTGDVTDTQYF.

With regard to this clone: The likely explanation is a read error, given a far larger clone one base away. The J gene is TRBJ2-7, the V gene TRBV3-1 (or the pseudogene TRBV3-2); D not certain. The V gene's germline CDR1 is LGHDT and CDR2 YNNKEL (reference sequence). Trimming cost V 5 bases and J 0 bases, with 2 bases left between them. The length of the CDR3 is 11 residues. The CDR3 coding sequence is TGTGCCAGCAGCATCTCCTACGAGCAGTACTTC. Its protein is CASSISYEQYF.

The chain has TRBV29-1 and TRBJ1-2, with D uncertain. The CDR3 contains 11 residues. V dropped 4 bases and J dropped 0 bases, with 3 bases sitting between them. CDR1 and CDR2 (germline): SQVTM, ANQGSEA. CDR3 coding DNA: TGCAGCGTTGGGTCTAACTATGGCTACACCTTC. Its translation: CSVGSNYGYTF. The full variable domain, in which reference TRBV29-1 and TRBJ1-2 provide the parts outside the CDR3, is SAVISQKPSRDICQRGTSLTIQCQVDSQVTMMFWYRQQPGQSLTLIATANQGSEATYESGFVIDKFPISRPNLTFSTLTVSNMSPEDSSIYLCSVGSNYGYTFGSGTRLTVV.

This chain connects TRBV13 to TRBJ1-6; the D is unclear. This CDR3 contains 15 residues. Trimming shortened V by 5 bases and J by 10 bases, and 18 bases separated the two germline ends. Germline V gives CDR1 PRHDT, CDR2 FYEKMQ (reference sequence). CDR3 nucleotide sequence: TGTGCCAGCAGCCTCGACCCCGGTCATGAGTCACCCCTCCACTTT. Translation: CASSLDPGHESPLHF.

For this clone: Germline is not matched at one junction end, which may reflect a read error. The chain carries TRBV7-7 and TRBJ2-5; D is tentatively TRBD1 or TRBD2 (5 bases each). From germline, CDR1 is SSHAT and CDR2 FNYEAQ (reference sequence). The CDR3 sequence is 16 residues long. The CDR3 loop reads CASSLTGHGTQETQYF. The CDR3, as DNA: TGTGCTAGCAGCTTAACGGGCCATGGGACGCAAGAGACCCAGTACTTC.